This record looks at one T cell receptor (beta chain) sequence and its context. This clonotype was observed many times. Its antigen remains unidentified. One base away there is no much larger clone; base qualities are not given. The treatment or condition label on this specimen signifies: allogeneic hematopoietic cell transplantation with graft depleted of TCRalphabeta T cells and CD19 B cells. The transplant recipients were children given TCRalphabeta/CD19-depleted allogeneic hematopoietic cell grafts. The V and J ends are trimmed by 3 bases and 6 bases, leaving 12 bases between them. The CDR3 sequence holds 13 residues, the cysteine and phenylalanine included. The retained sequence is limited to the CDR3, 39 bases, with the frame set at the first base. CDR1 and CDR2, per the germline V gene, are SQVTM and ANQGSEA. This sample stems from a study of T-cell reconstitution after alpha-beta-depleted transplantation in children (TCRdb year 2016). Regarding the study in general: The study quantitatively tracked T-cell immune reconstitution after TCRalphabeta/CD19-depleted allogeneic hematopoietic cell transplantation in children using TCR repertoire profiling. Broader findings and caveats from the paper: Over the following months the frequencies of hyperexpanded clones went down, and after one year T-cell counts and TCRbeta diversity were mostly credited to newly produced T cells. The high TCRbeta diversity at day 60 in some patients was ascribed to recipient T cells and intrathymic progenitors that had survived conditioning. About two months after transplant, the apparently early recovery of alphabetaT-cell counts reportedly depended on just several hundred clones that had expanded rapidly and came from non-depleted graft cells.

To prepare the library, PCR was applied. The sequencer listed for this sample is Illumina HiSeq 2500. TCR library preparation used molecular barcoding, with unique molecular identifiers applied to normalize quantification of the TCRbeta repertoire. The raw public reads went through TCRdb reprocessing: fastp at Q25, MiXCR clone calling, in-frame beta chains kept. Identical CDR3 proteins give one entry, which carries the most common genes and DNA. The sample contains 95,000 to 150,000 distinct CDR3 sequences, about 23% of them found a single time. The ten largest clones add up to about 10% of the sample.

The sequence derives from a male patient between 2 and 10 years old who had a stem cell transplant for chronic granulomatous disease, so the T cells may come from the graft donor. Recombination joined TRBV29-1 with TRBJ2-1; the D gene assignment is perhaps TRBD1 or TRBD2, with each matching 7 bases. Source: PBMCs, mostly from graft donor cells, taken 180 days after TCRalphabeta/CD19-depleted stem cell transplant. The DNA sequence follows: TGCAGCGTTGAGGGCAGGGGGGGCAATGAGCAGTTCTTC. The resulting protein is CSVEGRGGNEQFF.